This T cell receptor beta chain was recovered during a study of blood T cell repertoires in COVID-19. Profiled with immunoSEQ multiplex PCR; TCRdb holds only in-frame clones, not every one. This table has approximately 300,000 clones, around nine tenths appearing once. CDR3 length: 14 residues. Germline V lookup: CDR1 MNHEY, CDR2 SVGAGI. V lost 6 bases, J lost 0 bases, and 1 base stayed unmatched. The chain recombines TRBV6-5 with TRBJ2-2, with TRBD2 matching over 7 bases. The clonotype comes from a woman aged 30 to 39 who had recovered from COVID-19. Sequencing used PBMCs or T cells enriched from blood (not recorded which). The chain's CDR3 is CASRLAANTGELFF. Written as DNA, the CDR3 is TGTGCCAGCAGGCTAGCGGCGAACACCGGGGAGCTGTTTTTT.